A selection of T cell receptor beta chains follows, all from one sample in a study of shared clonotypes between healthy human individuals. Libraries were prepared by immunoSEQ multiplex PCR; TCRdb keeps only in-frame clonotypes and omits some of them. Of 2 million to 3 million clones detected, roughly 93% appear once; the ten largest clones hold about 0.34%. The sequenced material came from naive CD4+ T cells from PBMCs. The receptors here all came from a man between 18 and 29 years old in good health. Some clones in this sample may be carry-over from other donors' samples. Both conserved end residues are part of each CDR3. A D gene is named only where the DNA matches it firmly. Only some rows state a clone size, as once, few, many or a class for expanded clones.

D gene	J gene	V gene	clone size	CDR3 protein	CDR3 DNA
.	TRBJ1-6	TRBV2	.	CASSEEGGGSWSPLHF	TGTGCCAGCAGTGAAGAAGGCGGTGGCAGTTGGTCACCCCTCCACTTT
TRBD2	TRBJ2-1	TRBV7-7	.	CASSRTSGVPSYNEQFF	TGTGCCAGCAGCCGGACTAGCGGAGTCCCCTCCTACAATGAGCAGTTCTTC
TRBD1	TRBJ2-7	TRBV7-9	.	CASSLGQGYYEQYF	TGTGCCAGCAGCTTAGGACAGGGATACTACGAGCAGTACTTC
.	TRBJ1-2	TRBV27	.	CASSLEGLDGYTF	TGTGCCAGCAGTTTAGAAGGGTTGGATGGCTACACCTTC
TRBD2	TRBJ2-1	TRBV11-2	.	CASSFSTGTSGRAYNEQFF	TGTGCCAGCAGCTTCTCGACCGGGACTAGCGGGAGGGCCTACAATGAGCAGTTCTTC
TRBD2	TRBJ2-5	TRBV2	.	CASSELLAGETQYF	TGTGCCAGCAGTGAACTACTAGCGGGAGAGACCCAGTACTTC
.	TRBJ1-3	TRBV11-2	once	CASSSGDPSFGNTIYF	TGTGCCAGCAGCTCCGGGGACCCGTCTTTTGGAAACACCATATATTTT
TRBD1	TRBJ1-2	TRBV30	.	CAWSPDRGGYGYTF	TGTGCCTGGAGTCCCGACAGGGGTGGCTATGGCTACACCTTC
.	TRBJ1-2	TRBV19	.	CASSIEGYGYTF	TGTGCCAGTAGTATCGAGGGGTATGGCTACACCTTC
.	TRBJ2-5	TRBV10-1	.	CASSDRALSSETQYF	TGCGCCAGCAGTGACAGGGCGCTGTCCAGTGAGACCCAGTACTTC
.	TRBJ2-5	TRBV18	.	CASSAGAWETQYF	TGTGCCAGCTCAGCCGGGGCATGGGAGACCCAGTACTTC
.	TRBJ1-4	TRBV27	.	CASSLWDGANNEKLFF	TGTGCCAGCAGTTTATGGGACGGGGCGAATAATGAAAAACTGTTTTTT
.	TRBJ2-2	TRBV19	once	CASSILGGTGELFF	TGTGCCAGTAGTATATTGGGGGGCACCGGGGAGCTGTTTTTT
TRBD2	TRBJ2-7	TRBV6-1	.	CASSRTSAWEQYF	TGTGCCAGCAGCCGGACTAGCGCCTGGGAGCAGTACTTC
.	TRBJ2-7	TRBV5-1	.	CASSGLGVGYEQYF	TGCGCCAGCAGCGGGCTGGGAGTCGGCTACGAGCAGTACTTC
.	TRBJ1-1	TRBV4-2	.	CASSQDLRQENTEAFF	TGTGCCAGCAGCCAAGATCTAAGGCAGGAAAACACTGAAGCTTTCTTT
TRBD2	TRBJ2-1	TRBV14	.	CASSPYSGTSGNNEQFF	TGTGCCAGCAGCCCTTATTCCGGGACTAGCGGGAACAATGAGCAGTTCTTC
.	TRBJ1-1	TRBV11-2	.	CASSLDRSQKAFF	TGTGCCAGCAGCTTAGATCGGTCCCAGAAAGCTTTCTTT
TRBD2	TRBJ2-1	TRBV5-1	.	CASRIRSGSSYNEQFF	TGCGCCAGCAGGATCCGCAGCGGGAGCTCCTACAATGAGCAGTTCTTC
TRBD2	TRBJ2-1	TRBV5-1	.	CASSLGTSAFSYNEQFF	TGCGCCAGCAGCTTGGGGACTAGCGCCTTCTCCTACAATGAGCAGTTCTTC
.	TRBJ1-2	TRBV30	.	CAWIGGLGYGYTF	TGTGCCTGGATTGGTGGTTTGGGGTATGGCTACACCTTC
TRBD2	TRBJ2-3	TRBV2	.	CASRPRTSGKDTQYF	TGTGCCAGCAGACCCCGGACTAGCGGAAAAGATACGCAGTATTTT
TRBD1	TRBJ2-7	TRBV5-1	.	CASSPILQGLSSREQYF	TGCGCCAGCAGCCCCATACTACAGGGGCTGTCCTCCCGCGAGCAGTACTTC
.	TRBJ2-7	TRBV30	.	CAWSVRVESEQYF	TGTGCCTGGAGTGTAAGGGTAGAGAGCGAGCAGTACTTC
.	TRBJ2-7	TRBV5-1	once	CASSLEGPPYEQYF	TGCGCCAGCAGCTTGGAGGGGCCCCCCTACGAGCAGTACTTC
.	TRBJ2-1	TRBV6-1	.	CASSEASLEYNEQFF	TGTGCCAGCAGTGAAGCGTCATTGGAGTACAATGAGCAGTTCTTC
.	TRBJ2-1	TRBV5-1	.	CASSMGSIDSEQFF	TGCGCCAGCAGCATGGGTTCGATCGACAGTGAGCAGTTCTTC
.	TRBJ2-2	TRBV5-5	.	CASKLWGTNTGELFF	TGTGCCAGCAAACTTTGGGGGACGAACACCGGGGAGCTGTTTTTT
.	TRBJ2-2	TRBV7-9	.	CASSFSRPDTGELFF	TGTGCCAGCAGCTTCTCTAGGCCCGACACCGGGGAGCTGTTTTTT
.	TRBJ2-7	TRBV7-9	.	CASSFSDEQYF	TGTGCCAGCAGCTTTTCAGACGAGCAGTACTTC
.	TRBJ2-7	TRBV30	.	CAWSVPGMGSYEQYF	TGTGCCTGGAGTGTACCAGGGATGGGATCCTACGAGCAGTACTTC
.	TRBJ1-1	TRBV10-1	few	CASSESSGTEAFF	TGCGCCAGCAGTGAGTCGTCTGGCACTGAAGCTTTCTTT
TRBD1	TRBJ2-1	TRBV4-2	.	CASRDGTGLYNEQFF	TGTGCCAGCAGGGACGGGACAGGCCTTTACAATGAGCAGTTCTTC
.	TRBJ2-3	TRBV5-4	.	CASSLNQRGDTQYF	TGTGCCAGCAGCTTAAACCAAAGGGGAGATACGCAGTATTTT
.	TRBJ1-3	TRBV10-3	.	CAISERSGRGSGNTIYF	TGTGCCATCAGTGAGAGGAGCGGCAGGGGCTCTGGAAACACCATATATTTT
TRBD1	TRBJ1-1	TRBV9	.	CASSVTGTGGISEAFF	TGTGCCAGCAGCGTCACCGGGACAGGGGGAATTTCTGAAGCTTTCTTT
.	TRBJ2-4	TRBV19	.	CASSPLGRPLAKNIQYF	TGTGCCAGTAGTCCGCTGGGACGGCCTCTAGCCAAAAACATTCAGTACTTC
.	TRBJ2-7	TRBV6-1	.	CASKSTVVGEQYF	TGTGCCAGCAAGTCCACAGTTGTCGGCGAGCAGTACTTC
.	TRBJ1-3	TRBV7-2	.	CASSFGARGNTIYF	TGTGCCAGCAGCTTCGGTGCGCGAGGAAACACCATATATTTT
.	TRBJ2-5	TRBV29-1	.	CSGTGTLQETQYF	TGCAGCGGTACCGGGACTCTGCAAGAGACCCAGTACTTC
.	TRBJ2-5	TRBV6-1	.	CASSEARRGETQYF	TGTGCCAGCAGTGAAGCGCGGAGGGGGGAGACCCAGTACTTC
TRBD1	TRBJ2-1	TRBV11-2	.	CASSTQMRRGQGLIYEQFF	TGTGCCAGCAGCACACAAATGCGGAGGGGACAGGGATTGATCTATGAGCAGTTCTTC
TRBD1	TRBJ1-4	TRBV9	few	CASTPGQGIANEKLFF	TGTGCCAGCACCCCAGGACAGGGGATTGCTAATGAAAAACTGTTTTTT
.	TRBJ2-1	TRBV28	.	CASSLREAEQFF	TGTGCCAGCAGTTTAAGGGAAGCTGAGCAGTTCTTC
TRBD1	TRBJ1-5	TRBV28	once	CASSLSQGGQPQHF	TGTGCCAGCAGTTTATCCCAGGGGGGACAGCCCCAGCATTTT
TRBD1	TRBJ1-2	TRBV5-1	.	CASSSGQGTGGYTF	TGCGCCAGCAGCTCGGGACAGGGGACAGGTGGCTACACCTTC
TRBD2	TRBJ2-1	TRBV7-2	.	CASSLGTSGSGKFF	TGTGCCAGCAGCTTAGGGACTAGCGGGAGTGGGAAGTTCTTC
.	TRBJ2-7	TRBV2	.	CASSGDAQIYEQYF	TGTGCCAGCAGCGGGGACGCCCAGATCTACGAGCAGTACTTC
.	TRBJ1-1	TRBV25-1	.	CASSEELRSTEAFF	TGTGCCAGCAGTGAAGAGTTGCGGAGCACTGAAGCTTTCTTT
TRBD1	TRBJ2-7	TRBV5-1	.	CASSSGTGGHEQYF	TGCGCCAGCAGCTCCGGGACAGGGGGACACGAGCAGTACTTC
.	TRBJ1-3	TRBV7-8	.	CASSLGEFLSGNTIYF	TGTGCCAGCAGCTTAGGAGAGTTTCTCTCTGGAAACACCATATATTTT
TRBD1	TRBJ2-7	TRBV4-1	.	CASSRLGQGLSYEQYF	TGCGCCAGCAGCCGGTTAGGACAGGGTTTATCCTACGAGCAGTACTTC
.	TRBJ2-5	TRBV25-1	.	CASSGRGAGNRETQYF	TGTGCCAGCAGTGGGCGAGGGGCAGGGAATAGAGAGACCCAGTACTTC
.	TRBJ1-1	TRBV6-5	.	CASVPRGVGYTEAFF	TGTGCCAGCGTTCCGCGGGGAGTAGGGTACACTGAAGCTTTCTTT
TRBD2	TRBJ2-1	TRBV13	.	CASSLVREPNEQFF	TGTGCCAGCAGCTTAGTGCGGGAGCCAAATGAGCAGTTCTTC
.	TRBJ2-3	TRBV29-1	.	CSHEGTLRDTQYF	TGCAGTCATGAGGGTACTCTCAGGGATACGCAGTATTTT
.	TRBJ1-4	TRBV28	.	CASSTSGATNEKLFF	TGTGCCAGCAGCACCTCCGGGGCAACTAATGAAAAACTGTTTTTT
.	TRBJ2-3	TRBV6-5	.	CASSGGGGLDTQYF	TGTGCCAGCAGCGGGGGCGGAGGATTAGATACGCAGTATTTT
TRBD2	TRBJ2-1	TRBV7-3	.	CASSLGTSYNEQFF	TGTGCCAGCAGCTTGGGGACTAGCTACAATGAGCAGTTCTTC
.	TRBJ2-5	TRBV7-8	.	CASRPGRIEGEETQYF	TGTGCCAGCCGCCCGGGACGTATCGAAGGGGAAGAGACCCAGTACTTC